The T cell receptor beta chain under discussion was sequenced for a study of immune cell composition in non-small cell lung cancer. Study-wide results and caveats: In adenocarcinoma, maximal tumour-associated clone frequency tracked TIL tumour reactivity. Squamous lung tumours showed higher top 10 clone scores and clonality than adenocarcinomas.

Template was genomic DNA from frozen, unsorted single-cell suspensions. Some clones are missing from TCRdb's copy, which holds only in-frame ones; the method was immunoSEQ multiplex PCR. This sample has 4,500 or so clones, with about 80% found just once. Note on this clone: Its cognate antigen is unknown.

This TCR came from a human donor with non-small cell lung cancer. Sample: lung tumor tissue.

CDR3 sequence (DNA): TGTGCCAGCAGCCCTACCCAAAGGAGCTCCTACAATGAGCAGTTCTTC. Encoded protein: CASSPTQRSSYNEQFF. V is TRBV7-8 and J is TRBJ2-1; D gene uncertain. From germline, CDR1 is SGHVS and CDR2 FQNEAQ. V was shortened by 5 bases and J by 0 bases, with 14 bases between the two germline ends. This CDR3 has 16 residues. The full variable domain, rest sourced from reference TRBV7-8 and TRBJ2-1, is GAGVSQSPRYKVAKRGQDVALRCDPISGHVSLFWYQQALGQGPEFLTYFQNEAQLDKSGLPSDRFFAERPEGSVSTLKIQRTQQEDSAVYLCASSPTQRSSYNEQFFGPGTRLTVL.